This T cell receptor beta chain came from a study of cytomegalovirus exposure and HLA in healthy donors. About the research overall: Among the 370 or so donors who were genotyped, about 86% fell in the genetic ancestry cluster that is associated with self-reported Caucasian donors.

Healthy donors of bone marrow made up the group. Comment on this clone: Its antigen is as yet unknown.

The germline V gene has CDR1 MNHEY and CDR2 SMNVEV (reference sequence). The CDR3 consists of 15 residues. The junction had 4 bases not matched to a gene; V was cut back by 3 bases and J by 4 bases. PCR amplification relied on 60 Vbeta primers (plus 13 Jbeta primers). The protocol was immunoSEQ multiplex PCR, while the TCRdb copy is restricted to in-frame clones and leaves out a portion. The profile shows 95,000 to 100,000 clones, 60% to 85% of them singletons. Study-level findings and limits: Analysis performed later found approximately 17,000 TCR beta sequences associated with HLA alleles at 0.05 false discovery rate. Overall, roughly 170 TCR beta chains were annotated as cytomegalovirus-associated.

V and J are TRBV27 and TRBJ2-3, with TRBD1 matching over 10 bases. This sequence was found in a man aged 55 to 70 in good health and CMV-seropositive. Specimen: PBMCs. Here the CDR3 DNA reads TGTGCCAGCAGTTTCTCCGGGACAGGGGCAGATACGCAGTATTTT. It yields the protein CASSFSGTGADTQYF.